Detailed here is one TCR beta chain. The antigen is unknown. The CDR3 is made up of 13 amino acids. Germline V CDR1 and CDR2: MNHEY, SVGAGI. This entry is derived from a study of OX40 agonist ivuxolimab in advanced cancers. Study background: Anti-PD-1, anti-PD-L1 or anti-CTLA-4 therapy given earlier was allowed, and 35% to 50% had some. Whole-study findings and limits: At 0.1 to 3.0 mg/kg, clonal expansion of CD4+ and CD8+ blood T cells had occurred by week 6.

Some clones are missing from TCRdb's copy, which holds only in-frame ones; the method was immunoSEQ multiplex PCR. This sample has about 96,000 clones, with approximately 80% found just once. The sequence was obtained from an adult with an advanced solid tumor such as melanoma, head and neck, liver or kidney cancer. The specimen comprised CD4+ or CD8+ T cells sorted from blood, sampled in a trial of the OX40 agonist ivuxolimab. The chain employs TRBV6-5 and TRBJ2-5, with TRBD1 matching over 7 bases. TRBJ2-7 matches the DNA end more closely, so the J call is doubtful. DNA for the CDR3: TGTGCCAGCAGGGCAGGGGGCTCCTACGAGCAGTACTTC. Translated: CASRAGGSYEQYF.